This T cell receptor beta chain originates from a study of OX40 agonist ivuxolimab in advanced cancers. Study results and limitations: More expanded clones were seen, on average, in CD8+ T cells than in CD4+. Partial responders dosed at 0.1-3.0 mg/kg displayed clonal expansion ranking among the lowest.

Repertoires were generated with immunoSEQ multiplex PCR, while TCRdb's copy carries only in-frame clones and drops some. This table has about 69,000 clones, around 93% appearing once. Worth noting for this clone: As yet, its antigen is unknown.

Material: CD4+ or CD8+ T cells sorted from blood, obtained in a trial of the OX40 agonist ivuxolimab. The receptor was isolated from an adult with an advanced solid tumor such as melanoma, head and neck, liver or kidney cancer.

The CDR3 DNA follows: TGCGCCAGCAGTCAATCCGGGCGGGAGAACACCGGGGAGCTGTTTTTT. Its protein product is CASSQSGRENTGELFF. The rearrangement uses TRBV23-1 and TRBJ2-2; D is possibly TRBD2 (6 bases). TRBV23-1 is placed among ORFs of uncertain function. The ends were cut back, 0 bases at V and 1 base at J, with 9 bases in the middle. The CDR3 runs 16 residues.